The 32 T cell receptor beta chains presented below share a single source sample, sequenced in a study of blood T cell repertoires in COVID-19. This table comes from immunoSEQ multiplex PCR, and its TCRdb copy is limited to in-frame clones, with some not included. The data contain some 160,000 clones, more than 70% of them singletons. The specimen was peripheral blood. The receptor source for this set is a man in his forties or fifties who had recovered from COVID-19.

The gene calls are TRBV5-4 and TRBJ2-2; 11 bases are shared with TRBD2. After removal of 3 bases from V and 4 bases from J, the junction contained 8 bases not matched to a gene. Germline lookup yields CDR1 SGHNT and CDR2 YYREEE (reference sequence). CDR3 length: 17 amino acids. CDR3 protein: CASSSSWGLAATGELFF. The CDR3 DNA follows: TGTGCCAGCAGCTCATCTTGGGGACTAGCGGCCACCGGGGAGCTGTTTTTT.

The J gene is TRBJ2-2, the V gene TRBV28; D might be TRBD1 (5 bases). The CDR3 totals 14 residues. The germline CDR1 and CDR2 sequences are MDHEN and SYDVKM. The V gene lost 8 bases and the J gene lost 1 base, with 11 bases spanning the gap. The CDR3 DNA reads as TGTGCCAGCCATAGACAGTGGAACACCGGGGAGCTGTTTTTT. Encoded protein: CASHRQWNTGELFF.

The chain links TRBV7-9 to TRBJ2-7; 9 nucleotides agree with TRBD1. Germline V gene sequence: CDR1 SEHNR, CDR2 FQNEAQ (reference sequence). The CDR3 runs to 15 residues. Germline trimming cut 5 bases from V and 5 bases from J; bases unmatched to any gene: 10. The CDR3 loop reads CASSPSGTGIHEQYF. The CDR3 DNA sequence: TGTGCCAGCAGCCCCTCCGGGACAGGGATCCACGAGCAGTACTTC.

The chain recombines TRBV2 with TRBJ2-7; 8 bases match TRBD1. The CDR3 loop spans 16 amino acids. Germline-derived CDR1 and CDR2 are SNHLY and FYNNEI. With V trimmed by 6 bases and J by 6 bases, 16 bases remained unmatched. The CDR3 sequence: CASRILSAGGAGEQYF. The CDR3 region has the DNA TGTGCCAGCAGAATACTATCGGCAGGGGGCGCCGGCGAGCAGTACTTC.

This clone was seen just once. V and J are TRBV24-1 and TRBJ1-5; no clear D. Germline values: CDR1 KGHDR, CDR2 SFDVKD. The V gene lost 5 bases and the J gene lost 0 bases, with 25 bases spanning the gap. This CDR3 contains 20 residues. In nucleotides, the CDR3 is TGTGCCACCAGTGTTCCCCCGGCAGTTGCGGTAGCTTATAGCAATCAGCCCCAGCATTTT. The encoded protein is CATSVPPAVAVAYSNQPQHF.

V is TRBV5-6 and J is TRBJ2-7, with a possible D match to TRBD1 (5 bases). The CDR3 runs to 18 residues. Per the germline V gene, CDR1 is SGHDT and CDR2 is YYEEEE. Trimming pared 4 bases from V and 3 bases from J, leaving 26 bases between. The DNA for the CDR3 is TGTGCCAGCAGCCACCGTCCAGGGTCCCATACCCGTCTCTACGAGCAGTACTTC. It yields the protein CASSHRPGSHTRLYEQYF.

This chain connects TRBV30 to TRBJ1-1; a possible D gene is TRBD1 (5 bases). The germline gives CDR1 GTSNPN, CDR2 SVGIG (reference sequence). The CDR3 is 13 amino acids. V shed 2 bases and J shed 5 bases, with 12 bases lying between them. For the CDR3, the DNA is TGTGCCTGGAGTTCATCAGGGAAAACTGAAGCTTTCTTT. The encoded protein is CAWSSSGKTEAFF.

V and J are TRBV6-5 and TRBJ2-7, with D possibly matching TRBD2 (6 bases). V was pared by 11 bases and J by 0 bases, with 17 bases between. The CDR3 length is 14 residues. Per the germline V gene, CDR1 is MNHEY and CDR2 is SVGAGI. The CDR3 loop is CASTPRRDSYEQYF. The CDR3 DNA is TGTGCCTCGACACCGCGGCGGGACTCCTACGAGCAGTACTTC.

This chain connects TRBV4-1 to TRBJ2-1; 10 bases are a match to TRBD1. Germline V gene sequence: CDR1 MGHRA, CDR2 YSYEKL. V dropped 4 bases and J dropped 7; count of bases not matched to a gene: 10. CDR3 size: 16 residues. The CDR3 DNA reads TGCGCCAGCAGCCGAGCGGACAGGGGGATCGGGAATGAGCAGTTCTTC. It yields the protein CASSRADRGIGNEQFF.

CDR3 residues: CASSPGRGEKLFF. DNA for the CDR3: TGTGCCAGCTCACCGGGACGGGGGGAAAAACTGTTTTTT. This chain links TRBV18 with TRBJ1-4; possible D gene TRBD1, 5 bases. CDR3 length: 13 amino acids. Germline lookup yields CDR1 KGHSH and CDR2 LQKENI. The V and J ends lost 3 bases and 8 bases respectively, with 10 bases between them.

The rearrangement uses TRBV4-1 and TRBJ2-1; 10 positions match TRBD1. V was pared by 0 bases and J by 7 bases, with 12 bases of the junction left unmatched. The CDR3 totals 18 residues. Germline V gives CDR1 MGHRA, CDR2 YSYEKL. CDR3 amino acids: CASSQEDWGGQGRNEQFF. The CDR3 DNA follows: TGCGCCAGCAGCCAAGAGGACTGGGGGGGACAGGGGAGGAATGAGCAGTTCTTC.

The chain joins TRBV19 to TRBJ1-2; 12 positions match TRBD1. Unmatched junction bases numbered 20, after V lost 3 bases and J lost 3 bases. The CDR3 is 21 residues long. CDR1 LNHDA and CDR2 SQIVND come from the germline V gene (reference sequence). The CDR3 loop reads CASSILNRDRGRFLRDYGYTF. The CDR3 bases are TGTGCCAGTAGTATCCTTAACCGGGACAGGGGGCGTTTTTTAAGGGACTATGGCTACACCTTC. Filled out from reference TRBV19 and TRBJ1-2, the complete variable domain reads DGGITQSPKYLFRKEGQNVTLSCEQNLNHDAMYWYRQDPGQGLRLIYYSQIVNDFQKGDIAEGYSVSREKKESFPLTVTSAQKNPTAFYLCASSILNRDRGRFLRDYGYTFGSGTRLTVV.

V is TRBV7-6 and J is TRBJ1-4; no reliable D call. V was trimmed by 5 bases and J by 3 bases, leaving 7 bases between them. This CDR3 is 13 amino acids long. CDR1 SGHVS and CDR2 FNYEAQ come from the germline V gene. The CDR3 reads CASSAQPNEKLFF. DNA of the CDR3: TGTGCCAGCAGCGCACAGCCTAATGAAAAACTGTTTTTT.

This clone was counted once. The rearrangement uses TRBV9 and TRBJ2-7; possible D gene TRBD2, 5 bases. The CDR3 consists of 14 residues. The V and J ends lost 2 bases and 6 bases respectively, with 15 bases between them. CDR1 and CDR2 from the germline V gene are SGDLS and YYNGEE. DNA of the CDR3: TGTGCCAGCAGCGTCAAGCTAGAGGGAAGCGAGCAGTACTTC. Protein: CASSVKLEGSEQYF.

The V gene is TRBV5-4, the J gene TRBJ1-1; 7 bases fit TRBD1. Unmatched junction bases numbered 3, after V lost 2 bases and J lost 8 bases. Germline assignment: CDR1 SGHNT and CDR2 YYREEE (reference sequence). This CDR3 has 12 amino acids. CDR3 DNA sequence: TGTGCCAGCAGCTTCGACAGGGAGGAAGCTTTCTTT. Translation gives CASSFDREEAFF. Full variable domain (missing parts from reference TRBV5-4 and TRBJ1-1): ETGVTQSPTHLIKTRGQQVTLRCSSQSGHNTVSWYQQALGQGPQFIFQYYREEENGRGNFPPRFSGLQFPNYSSELNVNALELDDSALYLCASSFDREEAFFGQGTRLTVV.

The chain is built from TRBV23-1 and TRBJ2-1, with D tentatively TRBD2 (6 bases). TRBV23-1 is labeled an ORF, and its function is uncertain. CDR3 length: 12 residues. Trimming stripped 8 bases from V and 4 bases from J, with 9 bases between. The CDR3 DNA sequence: TGCGCCAGCGCCGGGACTTACAATGAGCAGTTCTTC. This sequence encodes CASAGTYNEQFF.

The table lists this clone with a count of one. V is TRBV3-1 (or the pseudogene TRBV3-2) and J is TRBJ2-2; TRBD2 matches 12 bases. Per the germline V gene, CDR1 is LGHDT and CDR2 is YNNKEL (reference sequence). V dropped 4 bases and J dropped 7; count of bases not matched to a gene: 13. The CDR3 is made up of 18 amino acids. The CDR3 loop reads CASSRLLAGGLVGGELFF. In DNA, the CDR3 is TGTGCCAGCAGCCGGTTACTAGCGGGAGGCCTGGTGGGCGGGGAGCTGTTTTTT.

The CDR3 loop reads CASSRTGSNQPQHF. The CDR3 coding sequence is TGTGCCAGCAGTAGGACAGGGAGCAATCAGCCCCAGCATTTT. This chain joins TRBV6-6 and TRBJ1-5, with 8 nucleotides matching TRBD1. The germline V gene has CDR1 MNHNY and CDR2 SVGAGI (reference sequence). The CDR3 length is 14 residues. The junction had 1 base not matched to a gene; V was cut back by 5 bases and J by 1 base.

The V call is TRBV6-5, the J call TRBJ2-7; 9 nucleotides line up with TRBD1. V shed 6 bases, J shed 6 bases, and the junction held 3 bases outside the gene matches. Germline values: CDR1 MNHEY, CDR2 SVGAGI. The CDR3 contains 12 residues. The CDR3 DNA follows: TGTGCCAGCAGCCGGACAGGGGCCGAGCAGTACTTC. It is translated as CASSRTGAEQYF.

The chain employs TRBV27 and TRBJ1-2, with 7 bases aligning to TRBD1. The CDR3 consists of 15 residues. Per the germline V gene, CDR1 is MNHEY and CDR2 is SMNVEV (reference sequence). Losses at the gene ends were 6 bases for V and 3 bases for J; bases not matched to a gene: 10. The CDR3 spells CASSSLDRADYGYTF. The DNA of the CDR3 is TGTGCCAGCAGCAGTCTTGACAGGGCGGACTATGGCTACACCTTC.

The V call is TRBV28, the J call TRBJ2-1; 12 nucleotides agree with TRBD1. The CDR3 totals 15 residues. The germline V gene encodes CDR1 MDHEN and CDR2 SYDVKM. V gave up 6 bases and J gave up 10 bases; unmatched junction bases: 10. CDR3 amino acids: CASRTRDRGPREQFF. In nucleotides, the CDR3 is TGTGCCAGCAGAACCCGGGACAGGGGGCCTAGGGAGCAGTTCTTC.

The rearrangement joins TRBV3-1 (or the pseudogene TRBV3-2) to TRBJ2-7, with 8 bases fitting TRBD2. Germline V gene data show CDR1 as LGHDT and CDR2 as YNNKEL (reference sequence). V lost 4 bases and J lost 4; bases outside the gene matches: 6. This CDR3 has 14 residues. The CDR3, as DNA: TGTGCCAGCAGCCTCGGGACTAGTGGGTACGAGCAGTACTTC. Encoded protein: CASSLGTSGYEQYF.

This sequence joins TRBV12-2 and TRBJ2-5; TRBD2, as called in the table, went unchecked against the DNA. TRBV12-2 is shown as a pseudogene. The CDR3 is made up of 17 amino acids. In DNA, the CDR3 is TGTGCAAGTCGCCTCCCGGGGACTAGCGGACCTCGGGAGACCCAGTACTTC. It is translated as CASRLPGTSGPRETQYF.

The chain carries TRBV5-4 and TRBJ2-5, with 8 nucleotides matching TRBD2. CDR3 size: 16 residues. Germline CDR1 and CDR2: SGHNT and YYREEE (reference sequence). The trim removed 0 bases at V and 2 bases at J, leaving 6 bases unmatched. CDR3 sequence reads: CASSLGPAGVQETQYF. CDR3 in DNA: TGTGCCAGCAGCTTGGGTCCAGCGGGGGTACAAGAGACCCAGTACTTC.

The genes are TRBV6-5 and TRBJ2-7; 7 bases map to TRBD2. CDR1 and CDR2 from the germline V gene are MNHEY and SVGAGI. The CDR3 consists of 15 residues. V was clipped by 2 bases and J by 5 bases; unmatched bases: 9. CDR3 in amino acids: CASSYRGVSSHEQYF. CDR3 DNA: TGTGCCAGCAGTTACCGGGGGGTCTCATCCCACGAGCAGTACTTC.

The chain is built from TRBV7-2 and TRBJ2-1; tentatively, D is TRBD2 (5 bases). V lost 1 base and J 1 base, leaving 8 bases between the germline ends. Per germline, CDR1 SGHTA and CDR2 FQGNSA. The CDR3 runs to 15 residues. The CDR3 region is CASSLERGSYNEQFF. Written as DNA, the CDR3 is TGTGCCAGCAGCTTAGAGAGAGGGTCCTACAATGAGCAGTTCTTC.

The chain links TRBV6-1 to TRBJ2-7, with TRBD2 identical over 7 bases. Germline CDR1 reads MNHNS; CDR2 reads SASEGT. This CDR3 is built from 16 residues. V was pared by 4 bases and J by 3 bases, with 12 bases of the junction left unmatched. CDR3 nucleotides: TGTGCCAGCAGTGTGGATCCGGCGGGAGCCGGCTACGAGCAGTACTTC. Amino acids: CASSVDPAGAGYEQYF.

To note about this clone: A read error may produce the germline difference seen at one junction end. This sequence joins TRBV6-2 or TRBV6-3 and TRBJ1-1, with D possibly being TRBD1 (5 bases). The CDR3 is 14 amino acids. Per germline, CDR1 MNHEY and CDR2 SVGEGT. CDR3 amino acids: CASSDSRVNTEAFF. The CDR3 DNA reads as TGTGCCAGCAGTGACTCCAGGGTGAACACTGAAGCTTTCTTT.

This chain connects TRBV5-1 to TRBJ1-1; D unclear. The ends were cut back, 1 base at V and 0 bases at J, with 7 bases in the middle. The CDR3 contains 14 residues. Germline loops: CDR1 SGHRS, CDR2 YFSETQ. The CDR3 spells CASSLSGMNTEAFF. The CDR3 bases are TGCGCCAGCAGCTTGAGCGGGATGAACACTGAAGCTTTCTTT.

The gene calls are TRBV21-1 and TRBJ1-1; the D call in the table, TRBD1, was not verified against the DNA. TRBV21-1 is labeled a pseudogene. The CDR3 has 17 residues. CDR3 DNA sequence: TGTGCCAGCAGCAAAGGGAGCCAGGGCAGGGTGAACACTGAAGCTTTCTTT. Protein product: CASSKGSQGRVNTEAFF.

The table lists this clone with a few counts. The J gene is TRBJ2-1, the V gene TRBV6-4; 10 nucleotides agree with TRBD2. Germline V gene data show CDR1 as MRHNA and CDR2 as SNTAGT. With 5 bases clipped from V and 8 bases from J, the junction kept 6 bases outside the gene matches. The CDR3 spans 14 residues. The CDR3 reads CASSPAGGGDEQFF. The CDR3 region has the DNA TGTGCCAGCAGTCCAGCGGGAGGGGGGGATGAGCAGTTCTTC.

This clone was detected only a few times. This chain uses TRBV14 with TRBJ2-3; 7 bases agree with TRBD2. CDR3 length equals 14 residues. J lost 2 bases, V lost 6 bases, and 5 bases had no gene match. Germline CDR1 is SGHDN and CDR2 is FVKESK. Written as DNA, the CDR3 is TGTGCCAGCAGGGGGGGACTACCCACAGATACGCAGTATTTT. It is translated as CASRGGLPTDTQYF.